This T cell receptor (beta chain) was retrieved from a study of cytomegalovirus exposure and HLA in healthy donors. Study findings and constraints: In a later analysis, specific HLA alleles were associated with 15,000 to 20,000 TCR beta sequences at a 0.05 false discovery rate.

To note about this clone: Its antigen is still unknown.

The CDR3 has 12 residues. V was clipped by 8 bases and J by 4 bases, with 11 bases between them. Germline CDR1 MRHNA, CDR2 SNTAGT. Donors consisted of healthy bone marrow donors. The PCR was carried out with 60 Vbeta primers and 13 Jbeta primers. Profiled with immunoSEQ multiplex PCR; TCRdb holds only in-frame clones, not every one. Among 90,000 to 150,000 clones listed, about 75% were seen once. The gene calls are TRBV6-4 and TRBJ1-2; D gene unclear. Source material: PBMCs. The receptor was derived from a woman in her 40s in good health and CMV-seropositive. The CDR3 region has the DNA TGTGCCAGCTTTACCAACAGCTATGGCTACACCTTC. It codes for CASFTNSYGYTF.